This TCR beta chain was recovered during a study of shared clonotypes between healthy human individuals. Profiled with immunoSEQ multiplex PCR; TCRdb holds only in-frame clones, not every one. Counted here are around 1,900,000 clones, about 94% occurring once; the ten biggest clones make up approximately 1.6%. Only CD45RO-negative cells positively selected for CCR7 counted as naive CD8 cells, so terminally differentiated effector memory CD45RA+ cells were excluded. The CDR3 covers 10 residues. Trimming cost V 5 bases and J 11 bases, with 12 bases left between them. Germline CDR1 GTSNPN, CDR2 SVGIG (reference sequence).

The receptor comes from a man aged 18-30 years in good health. Some clones in this sample may be carry-over from other donors' samples. The sequenced material came from naive CD8+ T cells from PBMCs. The chain carries TRBV30 and TRBJ1-1; weak D call: TRBD1 (5 bases). CDR3 region: CAWGQGLAFF. For the CDR3, the DNA is TGTGCCTGGGGGCAGGGATTGGCTTTCTTT.